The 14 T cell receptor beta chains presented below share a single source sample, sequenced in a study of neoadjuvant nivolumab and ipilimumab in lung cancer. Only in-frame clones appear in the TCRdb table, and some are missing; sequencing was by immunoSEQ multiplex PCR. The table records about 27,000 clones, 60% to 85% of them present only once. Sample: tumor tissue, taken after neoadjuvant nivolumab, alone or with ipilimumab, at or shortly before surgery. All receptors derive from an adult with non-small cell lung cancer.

The CDR3 sequence is CASSLAQNYGYTF. The CDR3 DNA reads TGCGCCAGCAGCTTGGCGCAAAACTATGGCTACACCTTC. The chain carries TRBV5-1 and TRBJ1-2; no clear D. Trimming pared 0 bases from V and 2 bases from J, leaving 5 bases between. This CDR3 is built from 13 residues. Germline CDR1 SGHRS, CDR2 YFSETQ.

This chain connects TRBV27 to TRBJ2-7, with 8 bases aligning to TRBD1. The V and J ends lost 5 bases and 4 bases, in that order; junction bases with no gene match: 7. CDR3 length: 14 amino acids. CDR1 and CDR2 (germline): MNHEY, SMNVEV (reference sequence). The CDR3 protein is CASSPQDRVYEQYF. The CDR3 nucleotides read TGTGCCAGCAGTCCTCAGGACAGGGTATACGAGCAGTACTTC.

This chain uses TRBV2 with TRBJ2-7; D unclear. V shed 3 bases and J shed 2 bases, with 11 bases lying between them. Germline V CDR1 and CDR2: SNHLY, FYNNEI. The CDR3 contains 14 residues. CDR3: CASSEGRFTYEQYF. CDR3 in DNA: TGTGCCAGCAGTGAGGGTAGGTTCACCTACGAGCAGTACTTC.

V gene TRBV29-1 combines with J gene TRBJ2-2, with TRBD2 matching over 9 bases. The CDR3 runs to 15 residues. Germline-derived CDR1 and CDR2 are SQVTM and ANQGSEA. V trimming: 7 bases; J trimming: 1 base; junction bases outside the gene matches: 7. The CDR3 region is CSARPSGVNTGELFF. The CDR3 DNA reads TGCAGCGCACGACCTAGCGGGGTGAACACCGGGGAGCTGTTTTTT.

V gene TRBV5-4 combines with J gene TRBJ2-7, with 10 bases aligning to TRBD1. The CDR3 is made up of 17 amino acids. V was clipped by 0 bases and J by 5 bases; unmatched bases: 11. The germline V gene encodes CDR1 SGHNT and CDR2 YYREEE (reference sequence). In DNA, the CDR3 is TGTGCCAGCAGCTTGGGTGCCCCGGGACAGGGGTTCGACGAGCAGTACTTC. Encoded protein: CASSLGAPGQGFDEQYF.

CDR3 DNA: TGCGCCAGCTACCCCGGGGGGGTCTCCTACGAGCAGTACTTC. Amino acid sequence: CASYPGGVSYEQYF. The chain recombines TRBV10-2 with TRBJ2-7, with TRBD2 matching over 8 bases. CDR3 length: 14 residues. Trimming took 8 bases from V and 0 from J; bases not matched to a gene: 6. In germline, CDR1 is WSHSY, CDR2 SAAADI.

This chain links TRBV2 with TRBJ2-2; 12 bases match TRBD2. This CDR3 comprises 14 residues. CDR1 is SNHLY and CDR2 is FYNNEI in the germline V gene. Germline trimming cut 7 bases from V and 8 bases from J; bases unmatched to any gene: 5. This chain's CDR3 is CASIVGTSGGELFF. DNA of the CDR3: TGTGCCAGCATTGTTGGGACTAGCGGGGGGGAGCTGTTTTTT. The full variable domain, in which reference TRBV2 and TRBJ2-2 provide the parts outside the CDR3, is EPEVTQTPSHQVTQMGQEVILRCVPISNHLYFYWYRQILGQKVEFLVSFYNNEISEKSEIFDDQFSVERPDGSNFTLKIRSTKLEDSAMYFCASIVGTSGGELFFGEGSRLTVL.

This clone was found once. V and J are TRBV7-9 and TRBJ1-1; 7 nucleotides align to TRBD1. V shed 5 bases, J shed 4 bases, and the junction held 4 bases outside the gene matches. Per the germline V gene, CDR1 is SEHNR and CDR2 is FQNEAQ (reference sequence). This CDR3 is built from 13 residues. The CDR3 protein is CASSRTGVTEAFF. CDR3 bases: TGTGCCAGCAGCCGAACAGGGGTCACTGAAGCTTTCTTT. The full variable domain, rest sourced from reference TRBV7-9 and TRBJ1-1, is DTGVSQNPRHKITKRGQNVTFRCDPISEHNRLYWYRQTLGQGPEFLTYFQNEAQLEKSRLLSDRFSAERPKGSFSTLEIQRTEQGDSAMYLCASSRTGVTEAFFGQGTRLTVV.

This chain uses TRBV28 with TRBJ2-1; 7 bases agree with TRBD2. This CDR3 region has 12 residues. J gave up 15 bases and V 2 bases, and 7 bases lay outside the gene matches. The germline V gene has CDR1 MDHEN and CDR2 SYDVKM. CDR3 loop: CASSLGGRAPFF. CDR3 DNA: TGTGCCAGCAGTTTAGGGGGGAGGGCGCCGTTCTTC.

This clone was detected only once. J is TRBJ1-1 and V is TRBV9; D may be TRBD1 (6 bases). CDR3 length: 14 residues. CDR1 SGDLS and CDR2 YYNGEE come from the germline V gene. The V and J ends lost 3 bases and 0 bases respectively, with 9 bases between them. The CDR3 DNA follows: TGTGCCAGCAGCGGGACAGCGATGAACACTGAAGCTTTCTTT. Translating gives CASSGTAMNTEAFF. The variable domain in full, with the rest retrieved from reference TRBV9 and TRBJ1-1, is DSGVTQTPKHLITATGQRVTLRCSPRSGDLSVYWYQQSLDQGLQFLIQYYNGEERAKGNILERFSAQQFPDLHSELNLSSLELGDSALYFCASSGTAMNTEAFFGQGTRLTVV.

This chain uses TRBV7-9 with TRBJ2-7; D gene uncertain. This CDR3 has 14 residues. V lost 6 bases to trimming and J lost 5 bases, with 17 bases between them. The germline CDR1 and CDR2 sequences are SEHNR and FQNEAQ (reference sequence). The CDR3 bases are TGTGCCAGCAGGCTTAGAACTGGGGTCGACGAGCAGTACTTC. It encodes CASRLRTGVDEQYF.

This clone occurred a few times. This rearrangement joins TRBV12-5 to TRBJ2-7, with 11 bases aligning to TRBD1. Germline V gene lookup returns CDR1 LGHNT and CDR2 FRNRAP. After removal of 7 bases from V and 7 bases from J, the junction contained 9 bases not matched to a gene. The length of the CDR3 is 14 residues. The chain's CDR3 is CASESGQGDLEQYF. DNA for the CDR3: TGTGCTAGTGAATCGGGACAGGGGGACTTAGAGCAGTACTTC.

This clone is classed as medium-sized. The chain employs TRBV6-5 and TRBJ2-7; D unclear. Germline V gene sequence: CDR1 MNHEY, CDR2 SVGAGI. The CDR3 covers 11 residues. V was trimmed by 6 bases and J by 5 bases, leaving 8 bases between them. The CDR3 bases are TGTGCCAGCAGAGAAAGGGACGAGCAGTACTTC. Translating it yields CASRERDEQYF.

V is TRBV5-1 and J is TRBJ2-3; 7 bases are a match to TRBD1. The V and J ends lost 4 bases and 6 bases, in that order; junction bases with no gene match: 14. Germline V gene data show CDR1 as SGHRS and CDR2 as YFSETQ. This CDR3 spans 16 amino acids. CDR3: CASSPTTGEFSDTQYF. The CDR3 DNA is TGCGCCAGCAGCCCAACAACAGGGGAGTTTAGTGATACGCAGTATTTT. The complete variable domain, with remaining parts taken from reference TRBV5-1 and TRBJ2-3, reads KAGVTQTPRYLIKTRGQQVTLSCSPISGHRSVSWYQQTPGQGLQFLFEYFSETQRNKGNFPGRFSGRQFSNSRSEMNVSTLELGDSALYLCASSPTTGEFSDTQYFGPGTRLTVL.